This entry lists 21 T cell receptor beta chains sequenced from one sample in a study of regulatory T cells in long-lasting Graves disease. Both iRepertoire HTBI primers and Arm-PCR of CDR3 regions were used to build the TCR beta libraries. TCRdb reanalysed the multiplex PCR reads using MiXCR and keeps one entry per CDR3 protein. The sample includes a few hundred thousand distinct CDR3 sequences, roughly 20% of them seen just once. Time point defined: persistent/refractory GD, antithyroid drugs over 5 years with positive TRAb. PBMC-extracted RNA yielded the TCR library. Specimen: peripheral blood mononuclear cells (PBMCs), collected when the disease was refractory, from a patient treated with antithyroid drugs. The origin of the receptors is a woman in her forties with Graves disease.

This clonotype has a handful of counts. The rearrangement links TRBV7-2 to TRBJ1-5, with D possibly matching TRBD1 (6 bases). The CDR3 has 15 residues. Germline V gene lookup returns CDR1 SGHTA and CDR2 FQGNSA. Trimming left V 4 bases short and J 2 bases short, with 12 bases between. In nucleotides, the CDR3 is TGTGCCAGCAGCTACCTAGGGGGGGGCAATCAGCCCCAGCATTTT. Protein sequence: CASSYLGGGNQPQHF.

This clonotype has at least ten counts. The CDR3 bases are TGCAGTCCGAGCGGGAGCGACGAGCAGTACTTC. Protein sequence: CSPSGSDEQYF. The V and J genes are TRBV20-1 and TRBJ2-7, with 8 bases identical to TRBD2. Trimming cost V 8 bases and J 5 bases; bases outside gene matches: 5. The CDR3 is 11 residues long. From germline, CDR1 is DFQATT and CDR2 SNEGSKA (reference sequence).

Details on this clonotype: A much larger clone lies a single base off, so this may be a read error. The chain combines TRBV6-1 with TRBJ2-4; D is uncertain. Looked up from germline, CDR1 is MNHNS and CDR2 is SASEGT. This CDR3 region has 18 residues. The chain's CDR3 is CAGSDLSRSTLAKNIQYF. CDR3 in DNA: TGTGCCGGCAGTGATCTATCGAGGAGCACTCTAGCCAAAAACATTCAGTACTTC.

The rearrangement joins TRBV11-2 to TRBJ2-2; 9 nucleotides line up with TRBD2. CDR3 size: 14 residues. Germline-derived CDR1 and CDR2 are SGHAT and FQNNGV. The J segment lost 8 bases and the V segment lost 5 bases, leaving 6 bases of the junction unmatched. CDR3 bases: TGTGCCAGCAGCGCGGCCCTAGCGGGAGGGGAGCTGTTTTTT. Translated, it gives CASSAALAGGELFF.

As for this clonotype: Germline is not matched at one junction end, which may reflect a read error. This chain joins TRBV7-9 and TRBJ1-2, with 9 nucleotides matching TRBD1. CDR1 SEHNR and CDR2 FQNEAQ come from the germline V gene (reference sequence). The CDR3 runs 15 residues. The CDR3 DNA sequence: TGTACCAGCAGCTTAGCGCTTGCGGGACAGGGCACAGACACCTTC. It is translated as CTSSLALAGQGTDTF. Looking up the rest from reference TRBV7-9 and TRBJ1-2 gives the full variable domain: DTGVSQNPRHKITKRGQNVTFRCDPISEHNRLYWYRQTLGQGPEFLTYFQNEAQLEKSRLLSDRFSAERPKGSFSTLEIQRTEQGDSAMYLCTSSLALAGQGTDTFGSGTRLTVV.

This clonotype was counted at least ten times. This rearrangement joins TRBV12-3 or TRBV12-4 to TRBJ1-1; tentatively, D is TRBD1 (6 bases). V was trimmed by 3 bases and J by 10 bases, leaving 15 bases between them. There are 13 residues in the CDR3. The CDR3 DNA follows: TGTGCCAGCAGTTTTACAGGGATCTTGCGAGCTTTCTTT. Its translation: CASSFTGILRAFF.

This clonotype was recorded at least ten times. This chain uses TRBV28 with TRBJ1-2, with D unclear. Trimming pared 2 bases from V and 4 bases from J, leaving 8 bases between. Germline V gene sequence: CDR1 MDHEN, CDR2 SYDVKM. CDR3 length equals 13 residues. This CDR3 reads CASSLLGFYGYTF. The CDR3, as DNA: TGTGCCAGCAGTTTACTGGGGTTCTATGGCTACACCTTC.

This clonotype was detected ten times or more. The chain recombines TRBV28 with TRBJ2-7; D call uncertain. V lost 3 bases to trimming and J lost 2 bases, with 8 bases between them. The germline CDR1 and CDR2 sequences are MDHEN and SYDVKM. The CDR3 is made up of 13 amino acids. The CDR3 region is CASSFGLTYEQYF. The CDR3 DNA follows: TGTGCCAGCAGTTTTGGGCTGACCTACGAGCAGTACTTC.

CDR3 sequence: CASSQGVSHKKETQYF. For the CDR3, the DNA is TGTGCCAGCAGCCAAGGTGTCTCTCACAAAAAAGAGACCCAGTACTTC. The V and J genes are TRBV14 and TRBJ2-5, with D hard to call. CDR1 is SGHDN, CDR2 FVKESK, per germline. The germline V and J ends were trimmed by 1 base and 3 bases, with 15 bases remaining between them. The CDR3 consists of 16 residues. Looking up the rest from reference TRBV14 and TRBJ2-5 gives the full variable domain: EAGVTQFPSHSVIEKGQTVTLRCDPISGHDNLYWYRRVMGKEIKFLLHFVKESKQDESGMPNNRFLAERTGGTYSTLKVQPAELEDSGVYFCASSQGVSHKKETQYFGPGTRLLVL.

The chain couples TRBV12-3 or TRBV12-4 to TRBJ1-2; weak D call: TRBD1 (5 bases). Trimming took off 8 bases at V and 5 bases at J, with 18 bases between the two ends. The CDR3 is 14 amino acids. The CDR3 region is CASSIGVGGYGYTF. The CDR3 bases are TGTGCCAGCTCCATCGGGGTGGGGGGATATGGCTACACCTTC.

This clonotype was observed at least ten times. V usage is TRBV12-3 or TRBV12-4 and J usage is TRBJ2-5; D gene uncertain. V lost 3 bases and J lost 1, with 6 bases in between. The CDR3 has 13 residues. The CDR3 DNA reads as TGTGCCAGCAGTTTCGGTGTCCAAGAGACCCAGTACTTC. Translating gives CASSFGVQETQYF.

This clonotype was counted many times. The rearrangement uses TRBV29-1 and TRBJ2-5; possible D gene TRBD2, 7 bases. The CDR3 loop spans 14 amino acids. Germline loops: CDR1 SQVTM, CDR2 ANQGSEA. With 4 bases removed from V and 4 bases from J, the gap between germline ends came to 16 bases. CDR3 sequence reads: CSVVPGRGTETQYF. The CDR3, as DNA: TGCAGCGTTGTCCCGGGGAGGGGGACAGAGACCCAGTACTTC.

This clonotype was recorded at least ten times. The rearrangement joins TRBV6-5 to TRBJ2-5; a possible D gene is TRBD2 (5 bases). Trimming stripped 4 bases from V and 4 bases from J, with 10 bases between. The germline V gene encodes CDR1 MNHEY and CDR2 SVGAGI. This CDR3 has 13 amino acids. The CDR3 reads CASSLGAAETQYF. In DNA form, the CDR3 reads TGTGCCAGCAGTTTAGGAGCGGCAGAGACCCAGTACTTC.

J is TRBJ2-7 and V is TRBV5-1, with a tentative D call TRBD2 (5 bases). Trimming took 0 bases from V and 6 from J, leaving 13 bases between them. This CDR3 is 14 amino acids long. The germline gives CDR1 SGHRS, CDR2 YFSETQ. CDR3 in DNA: TGCGCCAGCAGCTTGGAAGGCGGCCGGGGCGAGCAGTACTTC. Translated: CASSLEGGRGEQYF.

This clonotype was counted ten times or more. The chain carries TRBV29-1 and TRBJ2-5, with TRBD1 as a possible D gene (5 bases). Germline V gives CDR1 SQVTM, CDR2 ANQGSEA. The CDR3 runs 14 residues. Trimming removed 6 bases from V and 6 bases from J, with 20 bases in between. CDR3 in DNA: TGCAGCGTGACAACCGCCTCAGGGTGGCAGACCCAGTACTTC. It is translated as CSVTTASGWQTQYF.

This clonotype was recorded many times. CDR3 nucleotide sequence: TGTGCCAGCAGTCCACCGATGCTCCACGAGCAGTACTTC. Translated: CASSPPMLHEQYF. The chain has TRBV28 and TRBJ2-7; D gene uncertain. Germline V CDR1 and CDR2: MDHEN, SYDVKM. The CDR3 consists of 13 residues. V was cut by 5 bases and J by 5 bases, with 13 bases left in between.

This clonotype was found many times. J is TRBJ1-4 and V is TRBV28; D ambiguous. This CDR3 spans 11 amino acids. Between the trimmed V and J ends, which lost 10 bases and 10 bases, there was a span of 13 bases. From germline, CDR1 is MDHEN and CDR2 SYDVKM. CDR3 region: CATLEDLKLFF. CDR3 DNA: TGTGCCACCCTGGAAGATCTAAAACTGTTTTTT. Full variable domain (remainder filled in from reference TRBV28 and TRBJ1-4): DVKVTQSSRYLVKRTGEKVFLECVQDMDHENMFWYRQDPGLGLRLIYFSYDVKMKEKGDIPEGYSVSREKKERFSLILESASTNQTSMYLCATLEDLKLFFGSGTQLSVL.

This clonotype was seen many times. The chain links TRBV12-3 or TRBV12-4 to TRBJ2-4; D is unresolved. The CDR3 runs 15 residues. The ends were cut back, 3 bases at V and 5 bases at J, with 14 bases in the middle. CDR3 DNA: TGTGCCAGCAGTTTTTACCTCCGGGTCCAAAACATTCAGTACTTC. Protein: CASSFYLRVQNIQYF.

This clonotype showed up many times. The V call is TRBV2, the J call TRBJ1-5, with no clear D. The V and J ends lost 4 bases and 4 bases respectively, with 8 bases between them. Germline V gene sequence: CDR1 SNHLY, CDR2 FYNNEI. The CDR3 is 13 residues long. The CDR3 region is CASSVRVNQPQHF. For the CDR3, the DNA is TGTGCCAGCAGTGTTCGGGTTAATCAGCCCCAGCATTTT. The whole variable domain, remainder taken from reference TRBV2 and TRBJ1-5, is EPEVTQTPSHQVTQMGQEVILRCVPISNHLYFYWYRQILGQKVEFLVSFYNNEISEKSEIFDDQFSVERPDGSNFTLKIRSTKLEDSAMYFCASSVRVNQPQHFGDGTRLSIL.

This clonotype was seen repeatedly, ten times or more. This sequence joins TRBV6-1 and TRBJ1-4; 9 bases fit TRBD1. J lost 5 bases, V lost 8 bases, and 6 bases had no gene match. The germline gives CDR1 MNHNS, CDR2 SASEGT. The CDR3 consists of 14 residues. CDR3 nucleotides: TGTGCCAGCGCGGACAGGGGACCGAATGAAAAACTGTTTTTT. This sequence encodes CASADRGPNEKLFF.

This rearrangement joins TRBV20-1 to TRBJ2-1; 10 bases are a match to TRBD2. Germline CDR1 DFQATT, CDR2 SNEGSKA (reference sequence). The CDR3 is made up of 14 amino acids. The V gene end was trimmed by 5 bases and the J gene end by 5 bases; junction bases not matched to a gene: 6. The CDR3 region has the DNA TGCAGTGCTCGACTAGCGGGTATCGACAATGAGCAGTTCTTC. It yields the protein CSARLAGIDNEQFF.